The T cell receptor (beta chain) described here comes from a study of T cells after yellow fever vaccination. Study results and limitations: The booster saw the reappearance of most primary-vaccination clones (approximately 97% CD4, about 90% CD8). Shared CD4/CD8 clonotypes were a small share, likely from convergent recombination.

Remarks on this clonotype: Antigen specificity is unknown.

Conversion of TCR transcripts into cDNA relied on 5'RACE template switching, which added a universal primer site and UMIs. TCRdb reanalysed the 5' RACE reads using MiXCR and keeps one entry per CDR3 protein. The table lists fewer than 450,000 distinct CDR3 sequences, roughly 8.3% of them singletons. Germline-derived CDR1 and CDR2 are SGHRS and YFSETQ. V lost 2 bases, J lost 12 bases, and 18 bases lay in between. The CDR3 is 13 residues long. The source was PBMCs, collected roughly 47 days after the first yellow fever vaccination. This clonotype was obtained from a man between 18 and 35 years old who received the YFV17D yellow fever vaccine. J is TRBJ2-7 and V is TRBV5-1; D perhaps matches TRBD2 (6 bases). Here the CDR3 DNA reads TGCGCCAGCAGCTTTACACAGATGGGGACTTCGTACTTC. Translated, it gives CASSFTQMGTSYF.